The T cell receptor (beta chain) described here comes from a study of blood T cell repertoires in COVID-19. All recovered Cohort 3 donors got two negative PCRs, got clearance, or saw symptom resolution. Some clones are missing from TCRdb's copy, which holds only in-frame ones; the method was immunoSEQ multiplex PCR. The sample includes some 370,000 clones, 80% to 85% of them seen just once. The CDR3 covers 17 residues. V was cut by 4 bases and J by 3 bases, with 22 bases left in between. The V gene's germline CDR1 is SGDLS and CDR2 YYNGEE. Sequencing input: PBMCs or T cells enriched from blood (not recorded which). The origin of this receptor is a woman aged 50 to 65 who had recovered from COVID-19. V is TRBV9 and J is TRBJ1-1; no firm D call. The DNA for the CDR3 is TGTGCCAGCAGCTTCACAGCGGAGCGTTCCCCACACACTGAAGCTTTCTTT. Its translation: CASSFTAERSPHTEAFF.